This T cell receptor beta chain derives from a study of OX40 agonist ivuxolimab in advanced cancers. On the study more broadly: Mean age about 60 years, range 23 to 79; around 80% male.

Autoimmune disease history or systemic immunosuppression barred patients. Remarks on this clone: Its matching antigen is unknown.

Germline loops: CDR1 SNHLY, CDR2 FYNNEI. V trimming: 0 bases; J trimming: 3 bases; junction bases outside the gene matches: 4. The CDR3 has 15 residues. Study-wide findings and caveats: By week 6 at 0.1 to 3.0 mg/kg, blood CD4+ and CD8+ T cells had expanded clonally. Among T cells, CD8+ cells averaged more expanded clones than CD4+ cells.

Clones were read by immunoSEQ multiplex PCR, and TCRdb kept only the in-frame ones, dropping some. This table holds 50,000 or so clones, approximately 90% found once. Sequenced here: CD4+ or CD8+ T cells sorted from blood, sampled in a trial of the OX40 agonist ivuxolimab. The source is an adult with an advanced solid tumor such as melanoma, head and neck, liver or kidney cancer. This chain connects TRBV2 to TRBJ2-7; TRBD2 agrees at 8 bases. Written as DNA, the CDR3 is TGTGCCAGCAGTGAAGCAACGGGGGGGTACTACGAGCAGTACTTC. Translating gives CASSEATGGYYEQYF.